This T cell receptor (beta chain) was obtained from a study of cytomegalovirus exposure and HLA in healthy donors. The data were produced by immunoSEQ multiplex PCR, yet TCRdb's version contains in-frame clones alone and is incomplete. There are about 270,000 clones in the sample; 65% to 90% occur only once, and around 1% lies in the top ten. The CDR3 length is 16 residues. J lost 10 bases, V lost 7 bases, and 15 bases had no gene match. The germline V gene encodes CDR1 LNHDA and CDR2 SQIVND (reference sequence). The clonotype was recovered from a young woman in good health and CMV-seronegative. The sample comprised PBMCs. V gene TRBV19 combines with J gene TRBJ1-6, with TRBD1 identical over 8 bases. In DNA, the CDR3 is TGTGCCAGTAAGGTAGAGCCGGGACAGGTAGGATCACCCCTCCACTTT. It specifies CASKVEPGQVGSPLHF.